The clone carrying this T cell receptor beta chain appeared once. This CDR3 contains 14 residues. Germline CDR1 MNHEY, CDR2 SVGAGI. V was clipped by 7 bases and J by 8 bases, with 17 bases between them. These data belong to a study of blood T cell repertoires in COVID-19. Study-level background: Collection of acute and convalescent COVID-19 samples took place in the United States, Italy and Spain. T cells, B-cell-depleted T cells, or PBMCs supplied cDNA or gDNA.

Libraries were prepared by immunoSEQ multiplex PCR; TCRdb keeps only in-frame clonotypes and omits some of them. This table holds a few hundred thousand clones, 80% to 90% found once. Sequencing used peripheral blood. The chain combines TRBV6-5 with TRBJ2-2, with no clear D. The receptor was derived from a woman aged 70-85 years with COVID-19, enrolled during active disease. The CDR3 sequence is CASTQLQGPGELFF. CDR3 sequence (DNA): TGTGCCAGCACCCAACTACAAGGTCCTGGGGAGCTGTTTTTT.